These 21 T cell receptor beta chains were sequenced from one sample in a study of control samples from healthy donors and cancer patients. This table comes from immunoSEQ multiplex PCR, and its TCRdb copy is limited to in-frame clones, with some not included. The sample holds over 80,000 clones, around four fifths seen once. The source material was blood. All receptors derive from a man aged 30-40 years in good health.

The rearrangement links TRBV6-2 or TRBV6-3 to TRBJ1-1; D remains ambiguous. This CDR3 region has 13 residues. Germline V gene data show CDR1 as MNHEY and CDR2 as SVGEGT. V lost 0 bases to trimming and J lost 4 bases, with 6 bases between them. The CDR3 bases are TGTGCCAGCAGTTACTCGAAGTCCACTGAAGCTTTCTTT. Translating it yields CASSYSKSTEAFF.

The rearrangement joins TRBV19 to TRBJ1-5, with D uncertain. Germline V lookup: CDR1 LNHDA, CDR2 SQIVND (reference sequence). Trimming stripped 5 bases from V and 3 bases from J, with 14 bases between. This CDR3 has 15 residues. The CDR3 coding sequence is TGTGCCAGTAGTGTTCTAGGGTCTCTCAATCAGCCCCAGCATTTT. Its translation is CASSVLGSLNQPQHF.

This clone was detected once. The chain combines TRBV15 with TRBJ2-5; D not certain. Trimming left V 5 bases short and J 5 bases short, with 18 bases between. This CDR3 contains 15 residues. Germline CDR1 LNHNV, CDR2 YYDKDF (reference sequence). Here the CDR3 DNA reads TGTGCCACCAGCCTCCGTCGAGGTGCCGGGGAGACCCAGTACTTC. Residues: CATSLRRGAGETQYF.

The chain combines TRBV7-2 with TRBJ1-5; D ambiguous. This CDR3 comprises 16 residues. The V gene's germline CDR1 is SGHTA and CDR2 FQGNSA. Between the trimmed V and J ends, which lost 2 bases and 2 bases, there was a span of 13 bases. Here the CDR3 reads CASSLSTGIGNQPQHF. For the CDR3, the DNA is TGTGCCAGCAGCTTATCGACGGGGATCGGCAATCAGCCCCAGCATTTT.

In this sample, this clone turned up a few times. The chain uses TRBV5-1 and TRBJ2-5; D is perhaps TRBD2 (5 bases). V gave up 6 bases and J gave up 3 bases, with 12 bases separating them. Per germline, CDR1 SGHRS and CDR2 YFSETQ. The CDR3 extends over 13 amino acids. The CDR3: CASTSVGEETQYF. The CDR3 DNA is TGCGCCAGCACCTCTGTCGGGGAAGAGACCCAGTACTTC.

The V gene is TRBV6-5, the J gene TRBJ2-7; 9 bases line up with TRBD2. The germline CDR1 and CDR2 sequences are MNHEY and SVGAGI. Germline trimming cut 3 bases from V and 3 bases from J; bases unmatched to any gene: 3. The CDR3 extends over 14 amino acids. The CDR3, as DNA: TGTGCCAGCAGTTATAGCGGGGGACTCTACGAGCAGTACTTC. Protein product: CASSYSGGLYEQYF.

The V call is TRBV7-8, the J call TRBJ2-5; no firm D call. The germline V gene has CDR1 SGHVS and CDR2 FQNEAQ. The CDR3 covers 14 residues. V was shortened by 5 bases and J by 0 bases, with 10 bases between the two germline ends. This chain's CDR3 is CASSTRHYQETQYF. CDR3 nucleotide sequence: TGTGCCAGCAGCACCCGACACTACCAAGAGACCCAGTACTTC.

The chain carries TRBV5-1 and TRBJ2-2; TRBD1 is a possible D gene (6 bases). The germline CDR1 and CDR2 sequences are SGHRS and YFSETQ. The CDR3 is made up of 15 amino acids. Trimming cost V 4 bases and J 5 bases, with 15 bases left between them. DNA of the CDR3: TGCGCCAGCAGCATCGGGACAACCAATACCGGGGAGCTGTTTTTT. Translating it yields CASSIGTTNTGELFF.

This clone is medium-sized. CDR3 DNA sequence: TGCGCCAGCGGCCTAGGACGGCAAAATGAAAAACTGTTTTTT. Its protein product is CASGLGRQNEKLFF. The rearrangement links TRBV5-1 to TRBJ1-4; D is unclear. Germline values: CDR1 SGHRS, CDR2 YFSETQ. The CDR3 runs 14 residues. V was trimmed by 7 bases and J by 5 bases, leaving 15 bases between them.

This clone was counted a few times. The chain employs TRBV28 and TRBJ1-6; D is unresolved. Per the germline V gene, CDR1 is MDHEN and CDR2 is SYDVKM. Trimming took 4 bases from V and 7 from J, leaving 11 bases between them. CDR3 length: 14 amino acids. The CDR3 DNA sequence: TGTGCCAGCAGTTACCGCAGGAGAAATTCACCCCTCCACTTT. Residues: CASSYRRRNSPLHF.

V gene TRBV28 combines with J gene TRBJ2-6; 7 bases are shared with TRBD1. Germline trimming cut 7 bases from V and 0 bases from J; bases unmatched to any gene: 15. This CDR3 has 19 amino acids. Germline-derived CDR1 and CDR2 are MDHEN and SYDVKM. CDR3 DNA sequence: TGTGCCAGCACCGACCTTCCCGGACAGGACCCCTCTGGGGCCAACGTCCTGACTTTC. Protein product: CASTDLPGQDPSGANVLTF.

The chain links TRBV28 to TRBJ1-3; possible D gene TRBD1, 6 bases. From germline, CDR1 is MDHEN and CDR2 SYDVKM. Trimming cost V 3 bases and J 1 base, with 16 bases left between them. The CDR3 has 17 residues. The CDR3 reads CASSFGGLESSGNTIYF. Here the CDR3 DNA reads TGTGCCAGCAGTTTTGGGGGGCTAGAATCGTCTGGAAACACCATATATTTT.

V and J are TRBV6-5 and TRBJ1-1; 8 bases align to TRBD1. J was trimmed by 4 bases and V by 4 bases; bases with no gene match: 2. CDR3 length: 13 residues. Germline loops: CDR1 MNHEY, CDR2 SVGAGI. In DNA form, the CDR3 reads TGTGCCAGCAGTTTCGACAGGGGCACTGAAGCTTTCTTT. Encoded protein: CASSFDRGTEAFF.

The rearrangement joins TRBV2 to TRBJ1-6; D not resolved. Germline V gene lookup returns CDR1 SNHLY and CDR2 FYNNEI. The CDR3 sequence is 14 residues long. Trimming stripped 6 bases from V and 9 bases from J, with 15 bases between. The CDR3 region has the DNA TGTGCCAGCAGAGCGACCGCTGAAGGTTCACCCCTCCACTTT. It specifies CASRATAEGSPLHF.

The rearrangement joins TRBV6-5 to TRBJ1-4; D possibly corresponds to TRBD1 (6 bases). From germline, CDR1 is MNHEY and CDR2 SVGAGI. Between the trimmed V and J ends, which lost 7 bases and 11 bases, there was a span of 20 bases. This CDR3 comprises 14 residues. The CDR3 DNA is TGTGCCAGCACCTATGGACAGTATCGCGAGAAACTGTTTTTT. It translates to CASTYGQYREKLFF.

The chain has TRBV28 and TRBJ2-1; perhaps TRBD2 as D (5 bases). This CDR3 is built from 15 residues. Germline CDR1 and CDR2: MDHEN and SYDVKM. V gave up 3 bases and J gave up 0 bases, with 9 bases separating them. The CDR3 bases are TGTGCCAGCAGTTTGGAAAGCGGCTCCTACAATGAGCAGTTCTTC. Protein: CASSLESGSYNEQFF.

This chain's CDR3 is CAWTEPGSSYGYTF. CDR3 in DNA: TGTGCCTGGACTGAACCAGGATCTTCCTATGGCTACACCTTC. This chain joins TRBV30 and TRBJ1-2; D is ambiguous. The CDR3 extends over 14 amino acids. In germline, CDR1 is GTSNPN, CDR2 SVGIG (reference sequence). With 4 bases removed from V and 4 bases from J, the gap between germline ends came to 16 bases. Full variable domain (remainder filled in from reference TRBV30 and TRBJ1-2): SQTIHQWPATLVQPVGSPLSLECTVEGTSNPNLYWYRQAAGRGLQLLFYSVGIGQISSEVPQNLSASRPQDRQFILSSKKLLLSDSGFYLCAWTEPGSSYGYTFGSGTRLTVV.

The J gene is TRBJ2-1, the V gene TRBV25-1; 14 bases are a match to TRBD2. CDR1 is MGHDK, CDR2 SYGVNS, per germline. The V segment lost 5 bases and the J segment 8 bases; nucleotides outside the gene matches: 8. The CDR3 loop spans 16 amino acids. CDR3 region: CASSPRLAGGHYEQFF. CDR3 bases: TGTGCCAGCAGTCCGCGACTAGCGGGGGGGCATTATGAGCAGTTCTTC.

CDR3 region: CASRGGENSPLHF. DNA for the CDR3: TGCGCCAGCAGGGGAGGGGAAAATTCACCCCTCCACTTT. The genes are TRBV5-1 and TRBJ1-6; TRBD1 might be the D (5 bases). V lost 5 bases and J 7 bases, leaving 10 bases between the germline ends. Germline V gene lookup returns CDR1 SGHRS and CDR2 YFSETQ. This CDR3 is built from 13 residues. The full variable domain, completed using reference TRBV5-1 and TRBJ1-6, is KAGVTQTPRYLIKTRGQQVTLSCSPISGHRSVSWYQQTPGQGLQFLFEYFSETQRNKGNFPGRFSGRQFSNSRSEMNVSTLELGDSALYLCASRGGENSPLHFGNGTRLTVT.

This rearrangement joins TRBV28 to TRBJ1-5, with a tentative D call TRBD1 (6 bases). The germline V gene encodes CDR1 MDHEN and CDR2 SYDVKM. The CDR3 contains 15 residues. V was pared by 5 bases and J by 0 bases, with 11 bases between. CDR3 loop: CASSGYRDSNQPQHF. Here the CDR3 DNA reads TGTGCCAGCAGTGGATACAGGGATAGCAATCAGCCCCAGCATTTT.

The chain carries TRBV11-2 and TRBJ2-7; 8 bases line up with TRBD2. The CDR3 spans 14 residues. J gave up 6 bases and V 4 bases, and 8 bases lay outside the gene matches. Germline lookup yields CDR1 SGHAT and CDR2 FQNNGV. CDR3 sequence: CASSSAGGRSEQYF. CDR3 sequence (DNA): TGTGCCAGCAGCTCCGCGGGGGGAAGAAGCGAGCAGTACTTC.